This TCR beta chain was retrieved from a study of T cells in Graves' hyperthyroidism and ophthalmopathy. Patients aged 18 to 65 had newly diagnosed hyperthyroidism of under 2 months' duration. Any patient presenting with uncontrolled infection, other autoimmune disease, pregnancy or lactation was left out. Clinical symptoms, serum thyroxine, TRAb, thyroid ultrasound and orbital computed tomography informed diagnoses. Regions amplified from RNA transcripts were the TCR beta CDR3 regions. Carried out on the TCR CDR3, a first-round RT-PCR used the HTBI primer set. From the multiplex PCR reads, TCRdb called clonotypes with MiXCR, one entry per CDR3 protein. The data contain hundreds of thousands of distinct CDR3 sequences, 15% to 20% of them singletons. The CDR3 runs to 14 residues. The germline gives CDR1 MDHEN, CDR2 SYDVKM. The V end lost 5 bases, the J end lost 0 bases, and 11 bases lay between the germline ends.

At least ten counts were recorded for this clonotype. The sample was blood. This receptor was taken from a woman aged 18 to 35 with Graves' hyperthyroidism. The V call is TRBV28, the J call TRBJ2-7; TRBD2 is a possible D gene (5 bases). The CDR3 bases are TGTGCCAGCAGTCTGACGACTAACTCCTACGAGCAGTACTTC. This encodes CASSLTTNSYEQYF.